Reported below is one T cell receptor beta chain. The data belong to a study of T cells in Graves' hyperthyroidism and ophthalmopathy. The CDR3 runs to 15 residues. Trimming took 6 bases from V and 4 from J, leaving 13 bases between them. Germline V gene lookup returns CDR1 SNHLY and CDR2 FYNNEI. Template material for amplifying TCR beta CDR3 regions consisted of RNA transcripts. RT-PCR in the first round (using the HTBI primer set) targeted the TCR CDR3. TCRdb itself ran the multiplex PCR reads through MiXCR, one entry per CDR3 protein. The sample yields around 400,000 distinct CDR3 sequences, more than 20% seen once.

V and J are TRBV2 and TRBJ2-6; D gene uncertain. This clonotype was sampled from a middle-aged man with Graves' hyperthyroidism. The specimen sequenced was blood. For the CDR3, the DNA is TGTGCCAGCAGCATCGTCACTCTCGGGGCCAACGTCCTGACTTTC. Residues: CASSIVTLGANVLTF. Drawing the rest from reference TRBV2 and TRBJ2-6, the complete variable domain is EPEVTQTPSHQVTQMGQEVILRCVPISNHLYFYWYRQILGQKVEFLVSFYNNEISEKSEIFDDQFSVERPDGSNFTLKIRSTKLEDSAMYFCASSIVTLGANVLTFGAGSRLTVL.